Listed below are T cell receptor beta chains from one sample, sequenced in a study of cytomegalovirus exposure and HLA in healthy donors. TCRdb's copy holds only in-frame clones and misses some; the assay was immunoSEQ multiplex PCR. This sample's table has under 200,000 clones. What was sequenced was PBMCs. These receptors all stem from a woman aged 18-29 years in good health and CMV-seropositive. Each CDR3 is given with its conserved first and last residue. Fields, in order: D gene, V gene, CDR3 protein. A D gene is named only where the DNA matches it firmly.

d_call: TRBD2; v_call: TRBV11-2; cdr3_aa: CASSLRTSGGSSSYNEQFF
d_call: TRBD2; v_call: TRBV19; cdr3_aa: CASSDRSGTSGEDTQYF
d_call: .; v_call: TRBV12-5; cdr3_aa: CASGPPMTAQETQYF
d_call: TRBD2; v_call: TRBV5-1; cdr3_aa: CASSFLLAGMDTQYF
d_call: TRBD1; v_call: TRBV30; cdr3_aa: CAWSTQGGNNQPQHF
d_call: TRBD1; v_call: TRBV19; cdr3_aa: CASSSRQGAVGELFF
d_call: .; v_call: TRBV6-1; cdr3_aa: CASSELQVVRPYEQYF
d_call: TRBD2; v_call: TRBV10-3; cdr3_aa: CAISLTSGRFYEQYF
d_call: .; v_call: TRBV18; cdr3_aa: CASSLRDDYGYTF
d_call: TRBD2; v_call: TRBV4-1; cdr3_aa: CASSQETKTSGFRDTQYF
d_call: TRBD1; v_call: TRBV11-2; cdr3_aa: CASSLGSGGYTEAFF
d_call: .; v_call: TRBV5-4; cdr3_aa: CASSPGGALNTEAFF
d_call: TRBD2; v_call: TRBV2; cdr3_aa: CASSENQQMGLLRHNEQFF
d_call: .; v_call: TRBV18; cdr3_aa: CASSPGAITEAFF
d_call: .; v_call: TRBV5-1; cdr3_aa: CASSKDTEKLFF
d_call: .; v_call: TRBV2; cdr3_aa: CASSEASVGELFF
d_call: TRBD1; v_call: TRBV19; cdr3_aa: CASRDRRGAEAFF
d_call: TRBD1; v_call: TRBV7-9; cdr3_aa: CASSSGTGYEKLFF
d_call: .; v_call: TRBV30; cdr3_aa: CAWSEGLLTGELFF
d_call: .; v_call: TRBV7-8; cdr3_aa: CASSLLGVTTDTQYF
d_call: TRBD1; v_call: TRBV6-1; cdr3_aa: CASSEWDRATDTQYF
d_call: TRBD1; v_call: TRBV10-1; cdr3_aa: CASSETGANIGELFF
d_call: .; v_call: TRBV19; cdr3_aa: CATQVANTGELFF
d_call: .; v_call: TRBV7-2; cdr3_aa: CASSLAGGASYEQYF
d_call: TRBD1; v_call: TRBV7-9; cdr3_aa: CASTGGQGAYGYTF
d_call: TRBD1; v_call: TRBV7-2; cdr3_aa: CASSLDRGPHEQYF
d_call: TRBD1; v_call: TRBV18; cdr3_aa: CASSGQGNTEAFF
d_call: .; v_call: TRBV9; cdr3_aa: CASSVDYSGNTIYF
d_call: TRBD2; v_call: TRBV29-1; cdr3_aa: CSVESGLAGVRQYF
d_call: TRBD1; v_call: TRBV4-1; cdr3_aa: CASSQASPGGEEAFF
d_call: .; v_call: TRBV5-1; cdr3_aa: CASSPGYEQYF
d_call: TRBD1; v_call: TRBV10-3; cdr3_aa: CAVTGVEGNTIYF
d_call: TRBD1; v_call: TRBV5-6; cdr3_aa: CASSYGTGGTEAFF
d_call: .; v_call: TRBV6-4; cdr3_aa: CASRDFLTDTQYF
d_call: TRBD2; v_call: TRBV5-1; cdr3_aa: CASGLLAGGPDLLYEQYF
d_call: TRBD2; v_call: TRBV9; cdr3_aa: CASSVSGRTDTQYF
d_call: TRBD1; v_call: TRBV13; cdr3_aa: CASSLGGEGQGYEQYF
d_call: TRBD1; v_call: TRBV6-1; cdr3_aa: CASRPGQGGTEAFF
d_call: TRBD1; v_call: TRBV27; cdr3_aa: CASSSTGGEQPQHF
d_call: .; v_call: TRBV6-4; cdr3_aa: CASSFPGQHTEAFF
d_call: .; v_call: TRBV30; cdr3_aa: CAWSVGRANEQFF
d_call: TRBD1; v_call: TRBV27; cdr3_aa: CASKITGTGGDLYGYTF
d_call: .; v_call: TRBV27; cdr3_aa: CASSLNSRSNTQYF
d_call: .; v_call: TRBV30; cdr3_aa: CAWSFQGGDGYTF
d_call: .; v_call: TRBV18; cdr3_aa: CASSLTQGWDTEAFF
d_call: TRBD2; v_call: TRBV2; cdr3_aa: CASSDPTGLAASPYEQYF
d_call: .; v_call: TRBV7-9; cdr3_aa: CASSLVEGNEKLFF
d_call: TRBD1; v_call: TRBV5-4; cdr3_aa: CASRPAGGNSPLHF
d_call: TRBD2; v_call: TRBV28; cdr3_aa: CASSLAGGEQYF